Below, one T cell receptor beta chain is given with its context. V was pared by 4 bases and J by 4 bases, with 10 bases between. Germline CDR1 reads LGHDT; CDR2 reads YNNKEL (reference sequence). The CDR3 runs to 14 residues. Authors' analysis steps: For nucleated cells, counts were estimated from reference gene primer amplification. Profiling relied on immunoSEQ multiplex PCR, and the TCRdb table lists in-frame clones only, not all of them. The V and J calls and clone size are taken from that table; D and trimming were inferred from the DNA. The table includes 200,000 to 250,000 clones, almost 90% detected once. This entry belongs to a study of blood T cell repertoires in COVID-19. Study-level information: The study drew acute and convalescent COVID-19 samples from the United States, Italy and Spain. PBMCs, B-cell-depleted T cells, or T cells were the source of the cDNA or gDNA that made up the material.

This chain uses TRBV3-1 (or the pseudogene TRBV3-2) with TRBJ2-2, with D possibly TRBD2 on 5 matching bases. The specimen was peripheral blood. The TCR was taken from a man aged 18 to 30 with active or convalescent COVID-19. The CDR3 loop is CASSPRTFTGELFF. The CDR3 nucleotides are TGTGCCAGCAGCCCGCGGACTTTCACCGGGGAGCTGTTTTTT.